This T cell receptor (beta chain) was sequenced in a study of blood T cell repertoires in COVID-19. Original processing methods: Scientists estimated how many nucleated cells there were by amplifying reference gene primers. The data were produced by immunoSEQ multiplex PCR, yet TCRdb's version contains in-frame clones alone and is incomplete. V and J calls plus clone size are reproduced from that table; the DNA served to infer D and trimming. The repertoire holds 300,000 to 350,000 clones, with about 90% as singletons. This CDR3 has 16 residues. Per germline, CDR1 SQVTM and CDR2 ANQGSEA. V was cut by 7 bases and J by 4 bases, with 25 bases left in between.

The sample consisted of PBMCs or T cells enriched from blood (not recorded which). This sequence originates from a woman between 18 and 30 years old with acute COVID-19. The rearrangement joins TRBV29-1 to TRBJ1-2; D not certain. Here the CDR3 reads CSAFGLGRETSYGYTF. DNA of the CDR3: TGCAGCGCGTTTGGTCTCGGGAGGGAGACCTCCTATGGCTACACCTTC.